Below, 16 T cell receptor beta chains from the same sample are listed, as sequenced in a study of control samples from healthy donors and cancer patients. Only in-frame clones appear in the TCRdb table, and some are missing; sequencing was by immunoSEQ multiplex PCR. The sample has fewer than 90,000 clones, approximately 80% seen once. The material sequenced was blood. The receptors originated from a man aged 50 or older in good health.

The V and J genes are TRBV19 and TRBJ1-1; D is possibly TRBD1 (6 bases). The CDR3 consists of 14 residues. V dropped 7 bases and J dropped 3 bases, with 15 bases sitting between them. Germline V gene sequence: CDR1 LNHDA, CDR2 SQIVND (reference sequence). The chain's CDR3 is CASTRGGADTEAFF. The CDR3 coding sequence is TGTGCCAGTACTCGAGGGGGGGCTGACACTGAAGCTTTCTTT.

The chain combines TRBV6-6 with TRBJ2-3, with D possibly being TRBD2 (6 bases). Trimming took 1 base from V and 2 from J, leaving 10 bases between them. The germline V gene has CDR1 MNHNY and CDR2 SVGAGI (reference sequence). The CDR3 loop spans 15 amino acids. The CDR3 region is CASSYWRGLTDTQYF. The CDR3 DNA reads as TGTGCCAGCAGTTACTGGCGGGGTCTCACAGATACGCAGTATTTT.

Of note for this clone: Possible read error: a much larger clone is one base away. This rearrangement joins TRBV9 to TRBJ1-1; D is perhaps TRBD1 (5 bases). V lost 3 bases and J lost 1, with 13 bases in between. CDR1 and CDR2 from the germline V gene are SGDLS and YYNGEE. CDR3 length equals 15 residues. CDR3 protein: CASSGGRGENTEAFF. The CDR3 DNA reads TGTGCCAGCAGCGGGGGACGGGGGGAGAACACTGAAGCTTTCTTT.

The chain couples TRBV6-5 to TRBJ2-1; TRBD2 matches 7 bases. The J segment lost 8 bases and the V segment lost 7 bases, leaving 8 bases of the junction unmatched. CDR1 is MNHEY, CDR2 SVGAGI, per germline. The CDR3 is made up of 13 amino acids. CDR3 nucleotides: TGTGCCAGCAAAGCGGGGTTTATGGATGAGCAGTTCTTC. This translates into CASKAGFMDEQFF.

V and J are TRBV24-1 and TRBJ2-7; D not resolved. The length of the CDR3 is 13 residues. Germline loops: CDR1 KGHDR, CDR2 SFDVKD. Trimming cost V 0 bases and J 2 bases, with 4 bases left between them. CDR3 coding DNA: TGTGCCACCAGTGATTTGCGGACCTACGAGCAGTACTTC. Translated, it gives CATSDLRTYEQYF.

Ten or more counts support this clone. V and J are TRBV7-9 and TRBJ2-3; a weak D match, TRBD2 (7 bases). Between the trimmed V and J ends, which lost 6 bases and 0 bases, there was a span of 13 bases. The V gene's germline CDR1 is SEHNR and CDR2 FQNEAQ (reference sequence). This CDR3 has 15 residues. The CDR3 region is CASRARGASTDTQYF. For the CDR3, the DNA is TGTGCCAGCAGGGCCCGGGGGGCTAGCACAGATACGCAGTATTTT.

The J gene is TRBJ2-3, the V gene TRBV6-2 or TRBV6-3, with D uncertain. Germline CDR1 is MNHEY and CDR2 is SVGEGT. V gave up 5 bases and J gave up 4 bases, with 10 bases separating them. This CDR3 comprises 13 residues. CDR3 DNA sequence: TGTGCCAGCAGTCCCACTTCGCCAGATACGCAGTATTTT. It encodes CASSPTSPDTQYF.

This chain links TRBV24-1 with TRBJ2-1; 9 positions agree with TRBD2. With 4 bases clipped from V and 7 bases from J, the junction kept 13 bases outside the gene matches. CDR1 is KGHDR, CDR2 SFDVKD, per germline. The CDR3 runs to 17 residues. The CDR3 here is CATSEFGIAGVGNEQFF. For the CDR3, the DNA is TGTGCCACCAGTGAATTTGGGATAGCGGGAGTGGGGAATGAGCAGTTCTTC.

This clone was picked up a small number of times. This CDR3 is CASSRIRGEVGGELFF. For the CDR3, the DNA is TGTGCCAGCAGTCGAATTCGGGGGGAGGTAGGCGGGGAGCTGTTTTTT. The chain is built from TRBV7-2 and TRBJ2-2; the match to TRBD2 covers 7 bases. V lost 6 bases, J lost 7 bases, and 14 bases stayed unmatched. Germline CDR1 SGHTA, CDR2 FQGNSA. This CDR3 is 16 amino acids long.

The chain has TRBV24-1 and TRBJ2-1; D might be TRBD1 or TRBD2, each matching 5 bases. Per the germline V gene, CDR1 is KGHDR and CDR2 is SFDVKD. Trimming cost V 2 bases and J 7 bases, with 11 bases left between them. The CDR3 is made up of 14 amino acids. The CDR3 reads CATSDYEGLNEQFF. CDR3 sequence (DNA): TGTGCCACCAGTGATTATGAGGGGTTGAATGAGCAGTTCTTC.

This chain connects TRBV6-2 or TRBV6-3 to TRBJ1-5; D remains unclear. V lost 2 bases, J lost 0 bases, and 11 bases lay in between. CDR3 length: 16 amino acids. Germline assignment: CDR1 MNHEY and CDR2 SVGEGT. CDR3: CASSYGSAYSNQPQHF. The CDR3 DNA reads as TGTGCCAGCAGTTACGGTTCAGCTTATAGCAATCAGCCCCAGCATTTT.

As for this clone: The junction departs from germline at one end; a sequencing error may be responsible. The chain joins TRBV6-5 to TRBJ1-1; tentative D call: TRBD1 (5 bases). This CDR3 is 14 amino acids long. Germline assignment: CDR1 MNHEY and CDR2 SVGAGI. The DNA for the CDR3 is TGTGCCAGCACCCGCGAGCAGGGCGGCACTGAAGTTTTCTTT. Its translation is CASTREQGGTEVFF.

CDR3 coding DNA: TGTGCCAGTAGTAACCGGGACAGGGGGAAGCATGAGCAGTTCTTC. This sequence encodes CASSNRDRGKHEQFF. V is TRBV19 and J is TRBJ2-1; 11 bases are shared with TRBD1. V shed 4 bases, J shed 8 bases, and the junction held 7 bases outside the gene matches. This CDR3 has 15 amino acids. Germline V gene data show CDR1 as LNHDA and CDR2 as SQIVND (reference sequence). Filled out from reference TRBV19 and TRBJ2-1, the complete variable domain reads DGGITQSPKYLFRKEGQNVTLSCEQNLNHDAMYWYRQDPGQGLRLIYYSQIVNDFQKGDIAEGYSVSREKKESFPLTVTSAQKNPTAFYLCASSNRDRGKHEQFFGPGTRLTVL.

The chain couples TRBV14 to TRBJ1-5; D remains ambiguous. Trimming stripped 4 bases from V and 2 bases from J, with 9 bases between. This CDR3 contains 14 residues. Germline assignment: CDR1 SGHDN and CDR2 FVKESK. This CDR3 is CASSRVPGNQPQHF. As DNA, the CDR3 is TGTGCCAGCAGCCGGGTTCCAGGCAATCAGCCCCAGCATTTT.

The chain combines TRBV5-6 with TRBJ2-5; a possible D gene is TRBD2 (5 bases). Germline V lookup: CDR1 SGHDT, CDR2 YYEEEE. The V and J ends lost 0 bases and 5 bases respectively, with 8 bases between them. The CDR3 covers 13 residues. CDR3 loop: CASSLVGGETQYF. As DNA, the CDR3 is TGTGCCAGCAGCTTGGTGGGCGGGGAGACCCAGTACTTC.

This chain links TRBV7-9 with TRBJ2-3; a weak D match, TRBD2 (7 bases). This CDR3 is 17 amino acids long. CDR1 and CDR2 from the germline V gene are SEHNR and FQNEAQ (reference sequence). The V end was cut by 5 bases, the J end by 2 bases, with 20 bases between. This CDR3 reads CASSPPGGGRLTDTQYF. Here the CDR3 DNA reads TGTGCCAGCAGCCCGCCTGGGGGCGGGAGACTCACAGATACGCAGTATTTT.